Below, 20 T cell receptor beta chains from the same sample are listed, as sequenced in a study of OX40 agonist ivuxolimab in advanced cancers. Using immunoSEQ multiplex PCR, the repertoire was profiled, and TCRdb retains in-frame clones only, with some absent. This sample has around 80,000 clones, with 85% to 90% found just once. This specimen was CD4+ or CD8+ T cells sorted from blood, taken in a trial of the OX40 agonist ivuxolimab. The source is an adult with an advanced solid tumor such as melanoma, head and neck, liver or kidney cancer.

The chain recombines TRBV19 with TRBJ2-1, with 9 bases fitting TRBD2. Trimming at V came to 4 bases and at J to 14 bases, leaving 9 bases not matched to a gene. This CDR3 contains 13 residues. CDR1 is LNHDA, CDR2 SQIVND, per germline (reference sequence). CDR3 residues: CASSKVAGVNEFF. As DNA, the CDR3 is TGTGCCAGTAGTAAGGTAGCGGGGGTCAATGAGTTCTTC. Together with reference TRBV19 and TRBJ2-1, the CDR3 gives the full variable domain: DGGITQSPKYLFRKEGQNVTLSCEQNLNHDAMYWYRQDPGQGLRLIYYSQIVNDFQKGDIAEGYSVSREKKESFPLTVTSAQKNPTAFYLCASSKVAGVNEFFGPGTRLTVL.

This chain uses TRBV11-3 with TRBJ2-5, with D perhaps matching TRBD2 (5 bases). This CDR3 region has 14 residues. V gave up 1 base and J gave up 7 bases, with 13 bases separating them. Germline lookup yields CDR1 SGHNT and CDR2 YENEEA. This CDR3 reads CASSLAGAGGTQYF. The CDR3 DNA follows: TGTGCCAGCAGCTTAGCCGGAGCTGGAGGGACCCAGTACTTC.

The chain is built from TRBV7-2 and TRBJ2-7; the D gene is possibly TRBD2 (6 bases). V was shortened by 4 bases and J by 7 bases, with 14 bases between the two germline ends. The CDR3 totals 13 residues. Germline lookup yields CDR1 SGHTA and CDR2 FQGNSA. The CDR3 here is CASSSSSVGEQYF. In DNA form, the CDR3 reads TGTGCCAGCAGCTCATCTAGCGTCGGGGAGCAGTACTTC.

This clone showed up just a few times. The chain carries TRBV18 and TRBJ1-2; D may be TRBD1 (5 bases). Germline assignment: CDR1 KGHSH and CDR2 LQKENI. The CDR3 has 14 amino acids. V lost 4 bases to trimming and J lost 6 bases, with 15 bases between them. CDR3 region: CASSQRDGPHGYTF. The CDR3 bases are TGTGCCAGCTCACAAAGGGACGGACCCCATGGCTACACCTTC.

This rearrangement joins TRBV28 to TRBJ1-5, with TRBD1 matching over 7 bases. The CDR3 consists of 15 residues. The ends lost 3 bases at V and 5 bases at J; junction bases unmatched: 7. Per the germline V gene, CDR1 is MDHEN and CDR2 is SYDVKM. CDR3 in DNA: TGTGCCAGCAGTTTCCGCAGGGGGGGGGATCAGCCCCAGCATTTT. Residues: CASSFRRGGDQPQHF.

The rearrangement uses TRBV6-4 and TRBJ1-1; no reliable D call. CDR1 MRHNA and CDR2 SNTAGT come from the germline V gene. The length of the CDR3 is 12 residues. The germline V and J ends were trimmed by 2 bases and 7 bases, with 8 bases remaining between them. The CDR3 coding sequence is TGTGCCAGCAGTGACGGCCGGGGTGAAGCTTTCTTT. It is translated as CASSDGRGEAFF.

This chain connects TRBV30 to TRBJ1-5; a possible D gene is TRBD1 (6 bases). The CDR3 contains 15 residues. Looked up from germline, CDR1 is GTSNPN and CDR2 is SVGIG (reference sequence). V was cut by 3 bases and J by 0 bases, with 12 bases left in between. The CDR3 bases are TGTGCCTGGAGCCTCAACAGGGTTAGCAATCAGCCCCAGCATTTT. This encodes CAWSLNRVSNQPQHF.

This sequence joins TRBV28 and TRBJ1-5; maybe TRBD1 (6 bases). Trimming removed 5 bases from V and 5 bases from J, with 13 bases in between. The germline CDR1 and CDR2 sequences are MDHEN and SYDVKM. This CDR3 spans 14 amino acids. The CDR3 sequence is CASSQGQDYQPQHF. In nucleotides, the CDR3 is TGTGCCAGCAGTCAGGGGCAAGATTATCAGCCCCAGCATTTT.

V is TRBV10-1 and J is TRBJ1-2; D gene unclear. The CDR3 extends over 13 amino acids. V was shortened by 6 bases and J by 4 bases, with 12 bases between the two germline ends. Germline CDR1 and CDR2: WNHNN and SYGVQD (reference sequence). CDR3 nucleotide sequence: TGCGCCAGCAGCCCGGCGTCCGGCTATGGCTACACCTTC. It specifies CASSPASGYGYTF.

This chain connects TRBV5-3 to TRBJ2-4; D is unresolved. TRBV5-3 is annotated as an ORF whose role is uncertain. This CDR3 spans 16 amino acids. Trimming removed 0 bases at V and 5 bases at J, with 15 bases between. Here the CDR3 reads CARSLDRLGSQNIQYF. The CDR3 coding sequence is TGTGCCAGAAGCTTGGACCGTTTAGGGTCCCAAAACATTCAGTACTTC.

The DNA for the CDR3 is TGTGCCAGCAGCCGCCCAGGATCATTGAACACTGAAGCTTTCTTT. It encodes CASSRPGSLNTEAFF. The chain links TRBV7-9 to TRBJ1-1, with unresolved D. V lost 5 bases and J 0 bases, leaving 13 bases between the germline ends. The CDR3 is made up of 15 amino acids. Looked up from germline, CDR1 is SEHNR and CDR2 is FQNEAQ (reference sequence).

The gene calls are TRBV28 and TRBJ1-6; D unclear. Germline V gene lookup returns CDR1 MDHEN and CDR2 SYDVKM. The CDR3 contains 12 residues. V was shortened by 5 bases and J by 9 bases, with 8 bases between the two germline ends. CDR3 loop: CASSVLGSPLHF. The CDR3 coding sequence is TGTGCCAGCAGTGTGCTTGGTTCACCCCTCCACTTT.

The chain joins TRBV18 to TRBJ1-1; D perhaps matches TRBD1 (5 bases). The ends were cut back, 4 bases at V and 5 bases at J, with 17 bases in the middle. Germline V gives CDR1 KGHSH, CDR2 LQKENI. This CDR3 has 15 residues. The CDR3 coding sequence is TGTGCCAGCTCACTAGCCGGGACTTCGGGGACTGAAGCTTTCTTT. It codes for CASSLAGTSGTEAFF.

The rearrangement links TRBV21-1 to TRBJ2-3. TRBV21-1 is designated a pseudogene. CDR3 length: 13 residues. The DNA for the CDR3 is TGTGCCAGCAGCAAAGGGGGCACAGATACGCAGTATTTT. Translating it yields CASSKGGTDTQYF.

The CDR3 spells CASSPPGTGFSEQFF. The CDR3 nucleotides read TGTGCCAGCTCACCACCCGGGACAGGCTTTAGTGAGCAGTTCTTC. V is TRBV18 and J is TRBJ2-1; 8 bases fit TRBD1. There are 15 residues in the CDR3. The ends lost 0 bases at V and 9 bases at J; junction bases unmatched: 7. CDR1 and CDR2 from the germline V gene are KGHSH and LQKENI.

This chain uses TRBV19 with TRBJ1-2; D remains ambiguous. The CDR3 has 14 residues. Trimming cost V 3 bases and J 2 bases, with 10 bases left between them. Per the germline V gene, CDR1 is LNHDA and CDR2 is SQIVND (reference sequence). CDR3 nucleotide sequence: TGTGCCAGTAGTATCAGGACGGACAACTATGGCTACACCTTC. Protein product: CASSIRTDNYGYTF.

J is TRBJ1-1 and V is TRBV7-9; tentatively, D is TRBD1 (5 bases). Trimming removed 5 bases from V and 6 bases from J, with 16 bases in between. This CDR3 has 14 amino acids. Germline-derived CDR1 and CDR2 are SEHNR and FQNEAQ (reference sequence). DNA of the CDR3: TGTGCCAGCAGCCCTGGGACGGAAGGGTCTGAAGCTTTCTTT. Residues: CASSPGTEGSEAFF.

The gene calls are TRBV5-1 and TRBJ1-2; the D is unclear. V lost 0 bases to trimming and J lost 0 bases, with 9 bases between them. Germline V lookup: CDR1 SGHRS, CDR2 YFSETQ. This CDR3 has 15 residues. The CDR3 protein is CASSLGTGANYGYTF. In DNA, the CDR3 is TGCGCCAGCAGCTTGGGGACGGGCGCTAACTATGGCTACACCTTC.

The chain combines TRBV27 with TRBJ1-5; D is uncertain. Germline CDR1 is MNHEY and CDR2 is SMNVEV (reference sequence). The CDR3 has 15 residues. Trimming stripped 4 bases from V and 0 bases from J, with 10 bases between. The CDR3 is CASSSSTYSNQPQHF. The CDR3, as DNA: TGTGCCAGCAGTTCCTCCACGTATAGCAATCAGCCCCAGCATTTT.

The gene calls are TRBV5-5 and TRBJ2-3; 7 bases agree with TRBD1. CDR3 length: 15 residues. Germline loops: CDR1 SGHKS, CDR2 YYEKEE (reference sequence). V lost 0 bases and J lost 7; bases outside the gene matches: 8. The CDR3 spells CASSLEGGRANTQYF. CDR3 sequence (DNA): TGTGCCAGCAGCTTGGAAGGGGGCAGGGCTAATACGCAGTATTTT.